This T cell receptor beta chain stems from a study of blood T cell repertoires in COVID-19. For the study at large: Researchers got acute and convalescent COVID-19 samples from the United States, Italy and Spain. Nucleic acid was either cDNA or gDNA, and it came from T cells, B-cell-depleted T cells, or PBMCs.

Original handling: Reference gene primer amplification yielded estimated nucleated cell counts. TCRdb's table, derived via immunoSEQ multiplex PCR, lists solely in-frame clones and lacks some. The V and J calls and clone size are taken from that table; D and trimming were inferred from the DNA. The sample records 200,000 to 250,000 clones, about 79% being singletons. V lost 0 bases and J lost 0, with 10 bases in between. Germline V gene data show CDR1 as SGDLS and CDR2 as YYNGEE. CDR3 size: 16 residues. The genes are TRBV9 and TRBJ2-1, with D hard to call. The source of this sequence is a man aged 45-65 years with active or convalescent COVID-19. The sample consisted of peripheral blood. The CDR3 sequence: CASSVGGSPSYNEQFF. The CDR3 nucleotides are TGTGCCAGCAGCGTAGGCGGCTCGCCCTCCTACAATGAGCAGTTCTTC.